Below, 10 T cell receptor beta chains from the same sample are listed, as sequenced in a study of T cell responses to AZD1222 COVID-19 vaccine (dated by TCRdb to the early 2020s). Explained via the paper, the time point label denotes: about 28 days (+/-7) after the second vaccine dose. Libraries were built with the immunoSEQ multiplex PCR assay. The table was pulled from immuneACCESS by TCRdb, which kept in-frame rearrangements only. Such tables lose some clones; where checked, under half of the loss comes from unresolved V genes, and the rest has no known cause. In this sample the table shows 54,000 or so clones, approximately 80% of which occur a single time. In total, the top ten clones hold just under 5% of the sample. The material was peripheral blood, obtained 28 days after the second AZD1222 dose. The source is an adult who received the AZD1222 COVID-19 vaccine.

V is TRBV11-2 and J is TRBJ2-1, with 12 nucleotides matching TRBD2. The V and J ends lost 0 bases and 7 bases, in that order; junction bases with no gene match: 10. This CDR3 is built from 18 residues. Germline CDR1 and CDR2: SGHAT and FQNNGV. The CDR3 nucleotides are TGTGCCAGCAGCTTAGATCGGGCTAGCGGGAGGGCCGGAAATGAGCAGTTCTTC. Its translation: CASSLDRASGRAGNEQFF.

The chain uses TRBV7-2 and TRBJ2-5, with a possible D match to TRBD1 (6 bases). Trimming shortened V by 7 bases and J by 2 bases, and 17 bases separated the two germline ends. Germline values: CDR1 SGHTA, CDR2 FQGNSA. There are 15 residues in the CDR3. CDR3 in amino acids: CASTSRAGEQETQYF. In DNA, the CDR3 is TGTGCCAGCACCTCCCGGGCAGGGGAGCAAGAGACCCAGTACTTC.

This clone occurred once. The chain has TRBV18 and TRBJ2-2; 8 bases are shared with TRBD1. After removal of 4 bases from V and 6 bases from J, the junction contained 10 bases not matched to a gene. The germline gives CDR1 KGHSH, CDR2 LQKENI. The CDR3 is 16 amino acids. In nucleotides, the CDR3 is TGTGCCAGCTCACTCGGGACAGGAGGGACCGCCGGGGAGCTGTTTTTT. Protein: CASSLGTGGTAGELFF.

The CDR3 bases are TGTGCCAGCAGCCTCGGTAGGGAAAACTATGGCTACACCTTC. It specifies CASSLGRENYGYTF. The rearrangement joins TRBV7-8 to TRBJ1-2; D gene ambiguous. The V and J ends lost 5 bases and 2 bases respectively, with 12 bases between them. The CDR3 totals 14 residues. Germline loops: CDR1 SGHVS, CDR2 FQNEAQ. The whole variable domain, remainder taken from reference TRBV7-8 and TRBJ1-2, is GAGVSQSPRYKVAKRGQDVALRCDPISGHVSLFWYQQALGQGPEFLTYFQNEAQLDKSGLPSDRFFAERPEGSVSTLKIQRTQQEDSAVYLCASSLGRENYGYTFGSGTRLTVV.

The CDR3 DNA is TGTGCCAGCAGGCACAGGGCAGTCCAAGAGACCCAGTACTTC. Amino acids: CASRHRAVQETQYF. This chain joins TRBV2 and TRBJ2-5; possibly TRBD1 for D (6 bases). The CDR3 runs to 14 residues. Germline V gene data show CDR1 as SNHLY and CDR2 as FYNNEI. The V end was cut by 6 bases, the J end by 1 base, with 12 bases between.

The rearrangement joins TRBV7-6 to TRBJ2-3, with unresolved D. The V end lost 6 bases, the J end lost 2 bases, and 15 bases lay between the germline ends. CDR1 is SGHVS and CDR2 is FNYEAQ in the germline V gene. CDR3 size: 15 residues. The CDR3 is CASSRRSGYTDTQYF. The CDR3 region has the DNA TGTGCCAGCAGTCGTCGTTCCGGGTACACAGATACGCAGTATTTT.

This clone ranks as medium-sized. The chain is built from TRBV6-1 and TRBJ2-7, with D unresolved. In germline, CDR1 is MNHNS, CDR2 SASEGT. The V gene lost 3 bases and the J gene lost 1 base, with 16 bases spanning the gap. This CDR3 has 16 residues. CDR3 nucleotides: TGTGCCAGCAGTGACAAGTCCAGAGACCAGTCCTACGAGCAGTACGTC. Protein product: CASSDKSRDQSYEQYV.

The chain employs TRBV6-2 or TRBV6-3 and TRBJ2-7; 7 bases align to TRBD2. Losses at the gene ends were 2 bases for V and 3 bases for J; bases not matched to a gene: 7. The length of the CDR3 is 15 residues. Germline V gene sequence: CDR1 MNHEY, CDR2 SVGEGT. CDR3 sequence (DNA): TGTGCCAGCAGTTACCGCTGGTCGGGAGGCTACGAGCAGTACTTC. Its protein product is CASSYRWSGGYEQYF.

The chain recombines TRBV7-2 with TRBJ2-5, with TRBD1 identical over 8 bases. Unmatched junction bases numbered 6, after V lost 5 bases and J lost 4 bases. Germline loops: CDR1 SGHTA, CDR2 FQGNSA. This CDR3 is built from 14 residues. In DNA form, the CDR3 reads TGTGCCAGCAGCCCCTGGACAGGGCGAGAGACCCAGTACTTC. It specifies CASSPWTGRETQYF.

This rearrangement joins TRBV2 to TRBJ1-4; possible D gene TRBD1, 5 bases. Trimming pared 3 bases from V and 8 bases from J, leaving 22 bases between. Per germline, CDR1 SNHLY and CDR2 FYNNEI. CDR3 size: 17 residues. The CDR3 region has the DNA TGTGCCAGCAGTGATGTGGTCAGGGAAACGGGTGAGGAAAAACTGTTTTTT. Its translation is CASSDVVRETGEEKLFF.